Below are 31 T cell receptor beta chains sequenced from a single sample in a study of T cell responses to AZD1222 COVID-19 vaccine. Assay used: immunoSEQ multiplex PCR; TCRdb lists only in-frame clones, some missing. The table has 150,000 or so clones, around 94% seen once; the top ten hold about 2.8%. The sequencing used peripheral blood, collected on day 0 of AZD1222 vaccination. These receptors all come from an adult in good health.

V gene TRBV27 combines with J gene TRBJ1-1; D remains unclear. The germline CDR1 and CDR2 sequences are MNHEY and SMNVEV (reference sequence). The V gene lost 2 bases and the J gene lost 10 bases, with 20 bases spanning the gap. This CDR3 has 15 amino acids. CDR3 coding DNA: TGTGCCAGCAGTTTAAAGGGTCGTATTACGGTAAGAGCTTTCTTT. Its translation: CASSLKGRITVRAFF.

The chain has TRBV5-6 and TRBJ1-1; D not resolved. V lost 5 bases, J lost 0 bases, and 5 bases lay in between. From germline, CDR1 is SGHDT and CDR2 YYEEEE. The CDR3 contains 12 residues. The CDR3, as DNA: TGTGCCAGCAGGCAGATGAACACTGAAGCTTTCTTT. Its translation: CASRQMNTEAFF.

The gene calls are TRBV11-3 and TRBJ1-1; TRBD1 is a possible D gene (5 bases). V lost 4 bases and J 4 bases, leaving 10 bases between the germline ends. The germline V gene encodes CDR1 SGHNT and CDR2 YENEEA. The CDR3 totals 13 residues. The chain's CDR3 is CASSSPGVTEAFF. CDR3 DNA: TGTGCCAGCAGCTCCCCGGGGGTCACTGAAGCTTTCTTT.

V gene TRBV6-8 combines with J gene TRBJ2-5; possible D gene TRBD2, 6 bases. Trimming pared 0 bases from V and 5 bases from J, leaving 13 bases between. This CDR3 region has 15 residues. The V gene's germline CDR1 is MNHGY and CDR2 SAAAGT. The CDR3 reads CASSYSRRASETQYF. Written as DNA, the CDR3 is TGTGCCAGCAGTTACTCGAGGAGGGCTAGCGAGACCCAGTACTTC.

This chain uses TRBV18 with TRBJ2-7, with D possibly being TRBD1 or TRBD2 (5 bases each). Per germline, CDR1 KGHSH and CDR2 LQKENI. The CDR3 spans 14 residues. Trimming removed 8 bases from V and 3 bases from J, with 17 bases in between. For the CDR3, the DNA is TGTGCCAGCGCGCCTGAGGGGAGAAGCTACGAGCAGTACTTC. It codes for CASAPEGRSYEQYF.

The genes are TRBV19 and TRBJ2-1, with 10 positions matching TRBD2. V dropped 6 bases and J dropped 6; count of bases not matched to a gene: 11. Germline values: CDR1 LNHDA, CDR2 SQIVND (reference sequence). CDR3 length: 16 amino acids. This CDR3 is CASRVTTSGILNEQFF. The CDR3 DNA follows: TGTGCCAGTAGGGTAACTACTAGCGGGATTCTCAATGAGCAGTTCTTC.

This clone was counted ten times or more. The V call is TRBV5-4, the J call TRBJ2-5; 8 positions agree with TRBD2. There are 13 residues in the CDR3. CDR1 and CDR2 (germline): SGHNT, YYREEE (reference sequence). V lost 1 base to trimming and J lost 4 bases; unmatched junction nucleotides: 0. DNA of the CDR3: TGTGCCAGCAGCTTGCGGGGGGGAGAGACCCAGTACTTC. Protein: CASSLRGGETQYF.

The chain joins TRBV7-9 to TRBJ2-5, with a weak D call TRBD1 (6 bases). Deletions cut 3 bases from V and 2 bases from J, with 19 bases between. This CDR3 has 17 residues. Germline CDR1 and CDR2: SEHNR and FQNEAQ (reference sequence). CDR3 nucleotides: TGTGCCAGCAGCTTGTTGGGGGCGATAAGAGGGCAAGAGACCCAGTACTTC. Translating it yields CASSLLGAIRGQETQYF. The full variable domain, in which reference TRBV7-9 and TRBJ2-5 provide the parts outside the CDR3, is DTGVSQNPRHKITKRGQNVTFRCDPISEHNRLYWYRQTLGQGPEFLTYFQNEAQLEKSRLLSDRFSAERPKGSFSTLEIQRTEQGDSAMYLCASSLLGAIRGQETQYFGPGTRLLVL.

This chain joins TRBV6-2 or TRBV6-3 and TRBJ2-7, with 8 bases identical to TRBD2. This CDR3 has 15 residues. Trimming at V came to 5 bases and at J to 6 bases, leaving 12 bases not matched to a gene. Germline CDR1 and CDR2: MNHEY and SVGEGT. The CDR3 sequence: CASSLLSGRLPEQYF. CDR3 bases: TGTGCCAGCAGTCTCTTGAGCGGGAGATTGCCCGAGCAGTACTTC.

The J gene is TRBJ1-1, the V gene TRBV12-3 or TRBV12-4; D call uncertain. The CDR3 runs 12 residues. The V and J ends lost 6 bases and 6 bases respectively, with 11 bases between them. This CDR3 is CASSARTAEAFF. Here the CDR3 DNA reads TGTGCCAGCAGCGCAAGGACGGCTGAAGCTTTCTTT.

The chain couples TRBV6-5 to TRBJ1-2; the D gene is possibly TRBD1 (6 bases). Trimming removed 5 bases from V and 6 bases from J, with 19 bases in between. This CDR3 spans 15 amino acids. The V gene's germline CDR1 is MNHEY and CDR2 SVGAGI. The CDR3: CASSPTVGAFHGYTF. The CDR3, as DNA: TGTGCCAGCAGTCCCACCGTGGGGGCGTTCCATGGCTACACCTTC.

Concerning this clone itself: Within the sample, other DNA sequences also encode this same CDR3. J is TRBJ1-1 and V is TRBV4-1, with 7 bases lining up with TRBD1. V lost 6 bases, J lost 5 bases, and 6 bases stayed unmatched. This CDR3 has 13 residues. From germline, CDR1 is MGHRA and CDR2 YSYEKL. This CDR3 is CASSLQGETEAFF. CDR3 in DNA: TGCGCCAGCAGTCTTCAGGGGGAGACTGAAGCTTTCTTT.

CDR3 DNA: TGTGCCAGCAGCCAATCGCGGGGTTTCACCTACGAGCAGTACTTC. Its protein product is CASSQSRGFTYEQYF. The genes are TRBV16 and TRBJ2-7; D might be TRBD2 (6 bases). CDR3 size: 15 residues. Germline lookup yields CDR1 KGHSY and CDR2 FQNENV. V gave up 0 bases and J gave up 2 bases, with 11 bases separating them.

The V gene is TRBV2, the J gene TRBJ1-1; D unresolved. Trimming shortened V by 3 bases and J by 4 bases, and 18 bases separated the two germline ends. CDR1 and CDR2 from the germline V gene are SNHLY and FYNNEI. The CDR3 extends over 16 amino acids. The CDR3 sequence: CASSEGGPQFSTEAFF. In DNA form, the CDR3 reads TGTGCCAGCAGTGAGGGAGGGCCCCAGTTTTCCACTGAAGCTTTCTTT.

The V call is TRBV7-9, the J call TRBJ2-1, with 9 bases fitting TRBD2. The CDR3 extends over 15 amino acids. Per the germline V gene, CDR1 is SEHNR and CDR2 is FQNEAQ (reference sequence). Trimming at V came to 5 bases and at J to 6 bases, leaving 8 bases not matched to a gene. CDR3 sequence: CASSTSSGEANEQFF. CDR3 in DNA: TGTGCCAGCAGCACCTCTAGCGGGGAAGCCAATGAGCAGTTCTTC.

The chain is built from TRBV7-9 and TRBJ2-1; TRBD1 is a possible D gene (6 bases). This CDR3 is built from 14 residues. V was shortened by 8 bases and J by 5 bases, with 16 bases between the two germline ends. CDR1 and CDR2 from the germline V gene are SEHNR and FQNEAQ (reference sequence). CDR3 DNA sequence: TGTGCCAGCCTCCACCTCACAGGGAACAATGAGCAGTTCTTC. This gives the protein CASLHLTGNNEQFF. Complete variable domain (other parts from reference TRBV7-9 and TRBJ2-1): DTGVSQNPRHKITKRGQNVTFRCDPISEHNRLYWYRQTLGQGPEFLTYFQNEAQLEKSRLLSDRFSAERPKGSFSTLEIQRTEQGDSAMYLCASLHLTGNNEQFFGPGTRLTVL.

The chain recombines TRBV4-1 with TRBJ1-1; D is possibly TRBD1 (6 bases). In germline, CDR1 is MGHRA, CDR2 YSYEKL. The CDR3 loop spans 14 amino acids. Between the trimmed V and J ends, which lost 0 bases and 8 bases, there was a span of 13 bases. The CDR3 DNA sequence: TGCGCCAGCAGCCAAGACCTTGGGGGGCTGGAAGCTTTCTTT. Translating it yields CASSQDLGGLEAFF.

The chain recombines TRBV7-9 with TRBJ1-5, with D tentatively TRBD1 (6 bases). CDR3 length: 15 amino acids. V was shortened by 5 bases and J by 2 bases, with 13 bases between the two germline ends. Germline V lookup: CDR1 SEHNR, CDR2 FQNEAQ (reference sequence). The CDR3 is CASSPPGGGNQPQHF. CDR3 DNA sequence: TGTGCCAGCAGCCCACCCGGGGGCGGCAATCAGCCCCAGCATTTT.

This clone showed up just once. This chain joins TRBV6-6 and TRBJ2-5; D unclear. The CDR3 is 12 amino acids. Trimming left V 6 bases short and J 0 bases short, with 5 bases between. In germline, CDR1 is MNHNY, CDR2 SVGAGI (reference sequence). CDR3 in DNA: TGTGCCAGCAGAAAGCACCAAGAGACCCAGTACTTC. Its protein product is CASRKHQETQYF.

The rearrangement links TRBV9 to TRBJ1-1; no firm D call. The length of the CDR3 is 13 residues. Germline loops: CDR1 SGDLS, CDR2 YYNGEE. Trimming shortened V by 4 bases and J by 4 bases, and 11 bases separated the two germline ends. CDR3 region: CASSLLGSTEAFF. The CDR3 DNA follows: TGTGCCAGCAGCCTCTTAGGGAGCACTGAAGCTTTCTTT. Complete variable domain (other parts from reference TRBV9 and TRBJ1-1): DSGVTQTPKHLITATGQRVTLRCSPRSGDLSVYWYQQSLDQGLQFLIQYYNGEERAKGNILERFSAQQFPDLHSELNLSSLELGDSALYFCASSLLGSTEAFFGQGTRLTVV.

V is TRBV5-1 and J is TRBJ2-1; 11 bases agree with TRBD1. Trimming took 0 bases from V and 3 from J; bases not matched to a gene: 2. The CDR3 spans 16 residues. Germline V lookup: CDR1 SGHRS, CDR2 YFSETQ. DNA of the CDR3: TGCGCCAGCAGCTTGGCCGGGACAGGGGGCTACAATGAGCAGTTCTTC. Translating gives CASSLAGTGGYNEQFF.

As for this clone: This CDR3 is also generated by other DNA sequences in the sample. The chain recombines TRBV6-5 with TRBJ1-2; 9 bases map to TRBD1. CDR1 MNHEY and CDR2 SVGAGI come from the germline V gene. This CDR3 spans 15 amino acids. Germline trimming cut 4 bases from V and 3 bases from J; bases unmatched to any gene: 6. The CDR3 sequence: CASSSPGQGDYGYTF. CDR3 coding DNA: TGTGCCAGCAGTTCTCCGGGACAGGGAGACTATGGCTACACCTTC.

This clone was detected once. The chain has TRBV30 and TRBJ2-7; 7 positions match TRBD1. Germline V gives CDR1 GTSNPN, CDR2 SVGIG (reference sequence). The trim removed 0 bases at V and 2 bases at J, leaving 4 bases unmatched. There are 14 residues in the CDR3. The CDR3 here is CAWSVQGRTYEQYF. The CDR3 nucleotides are TGTGCCTGGAGTGTACAGGGGCGAACCTACGAGCAGTACTTC.

The chain recombines TRBV3-1 (or the pseudogene TRBV3-2) with TRBJ1-2; D may be TRBD1 (6 bases). The CDR3 is 13 amino acids. In germline, CDR1 is LGHDT, CDR2 YNNKEL (reference sequence). Trimming removed 4 bases from V and 10 bases from J, with 16 bases in between. CDR3 amino acids: CASSRDRQDLYTF. DNA for the CDR3: TGTGCCAGCAGCCGAGACAGGCAAGACCTCTACACCTTC.

The chain employs TRBV7-2 and TRBJ2-7; D gene ambiguous. V dropped 4 bases and J dropped 3 bases, with 13 bases sitting between them. Germline V gene sequence: CDR1 SGHTA, CDR2 FQGNSA. The CDR3 extends over 14 amino acids. CDR3 nucleotide sequence: TGTGCCAGCAGCTCCCACTTAGTAGACTACGAGCAGTACTTC. This encodes CASSSHLVDYEQYF.

The CDR3: CASSLLGFGSITEAFF. The CDR3 DNA follows: TGTGCCAGCAGTTTATTAGGGTTCGGGAGTATCACTGAAGCTTTCTTT. This chain joins TRBV27 and TRBJ1-1; D uncertain. The V gene's germline CDR1 is MNHEY and CDR2 SMNVEV (reference sequence). V gave up 1 base and J gave up 4 bases, with 16 bases separating them. This CDR3 contains 16 residues.

The chain couples TRBV5-1 to TRBJ2-1; 10 nucleotides line up with TRBD1. Germline V gene data show CDR1 as SGHRS and CDR2 as YFSETQ. The CDR3 length is 15 residues. V trimming: 4 bases; J trimming: 8 bases; junction bases outside the gene matches: 9. CDR3 protein: CASSPGDRGSDEQFF. The CDR3 DNA reads as TGCGCCAGCAGCCCGGGGGACAGGGGATCCGATGAGCAGTTCTTC. Full variable domain (remainder filled in from reference TRBV5-1 and TRBJ2-1): KAGVTQTPRYLIKTRGQQVTLSCSPISGHRSVSWYQQTPGQGLQFLFEYFSETQRNKGNFPGRFSGRQFSNSRSEMNVSTLELGDSALYLCASSPGDRGSDEQFFGPGTRLTVL.

The chain links TRBV9 to TRBJ2-7; 7 positions agree with TRBD1. V gave up 3 bases and J gave up 11 bases; unmatched junction bases: 2. The CDR3 spans 10 residues. CDR1 and CDR2 from the germline V gene are SGDLS and YYNGEE. The CDR3 nucleotides read TGTGCCAGCAGCGGGGACAGAAAGTACTTC. It codes for CASSGDRKYF.

This sequence joins TRBV7-2 and TRBJ1-1; no firm D call. Looked up from germline, CDR1 is SGHTA and CDR2 is FQGNSA. The CDR3 has 13 amino acids. The V gene lost 3 bases and the J gene lost 6 bases, with 11 bases spanning the gap. The CDR3: CASSFRVLPEAFF. The CDR3 DNA sequence: TGTGCCAGCAGCTTTCGGGTACTGCCTGAAGCTTTCTTT.

The chain carries TRBV19 and TRBJ2-1; either TRBD1 or TRBD2 may fit D (5 bases each). The germline V and J ends were trimmed by 7 bases and 10 bases, with 14 bases remaining between them. The CDR3 consists of 12 residues. Per germline, CDR1 LNHDA and CDR2 SQIVND (reference sequence). CDR3 bases: TGTGCCAGTAAGGACCTCCGGGACGAGCAGTTCTTC. This codes for CASKDLRDEQFF.

V gene TRBV9 combines with J gene TRBJ2-1, with D perhaps TRBD2 (5 bases). CDR1 and CDR2 (germline): SGDLS, YYNGEE. CDR3 length equals 15 residues. Trimming took 1 base from V and 4 from J, leaving 12 bases between them. The CDR3 loop is CASSVSGGSYNEQFF. As DNA, the CDR3 is TGTGCCAGCAGCGTATCGGGCGGGTCGTACAATGAGCAGTTCTTC.